The rows below give T cell receptor beta chains drawn from one sample of a study of shared T cell receptors in the human thymus. The repertoire was sequenced with immunoSEQ multiplex PCR; TCRdb's copy has only in-frame clones and lacks some. Here the sample spans hundreds of thousands of clones, roughly 86% being singletons. These data also formed part of another study, on human thymus T cells.

Source material: thymocytes. The receptors originated from a boy under two years old with a congenital heart defect. Both conserved end residues are part of each CDR3. Each record gives: J gene, D gene, V gene, clone size, CDR3 DNA, CDR3 protein. A D gene is named only where the DNA matches it firmly. Only some rows state a clone size, as once, few, many or a class for expanded clones.

>TRBJ2-7|TRBD1|TRBV6-5|NA
TGTGCCAGCAGAGTGGACAGGAGCTACGAGCAGTACTTC
CASRVDRSYEQYF
>TRBJ1-5|TRBD1|TRBV4-1|once
TGCGCCAGCAGCAGGGACAGGGCCAAAATTAATCAGCCCCAGCATTTT
CASSRDRAKINQPQHF
>TRBJ2-3|NA|TRBV11-3|NA
TGTGCCAGCAGCAACCGGACTGTGGATACGCAGTATTTT
CASSNRTVDTQYF
>TRBJ2-2|NA|TRBV7-2|NA
TGTGCCAGCAGCTTACCCGCCGGGGAGCTGTTTTTT
CASSLPAGELFF
>TRBJ2-1|NA|TRBV15|NA
TGTGCCACCAGCAGAACCGGGACAAATACCTACAATGAGCAGTTCTTC
CATSRTGTNTYNEQFF
>TRBJ2-3|TRBD2|TRBV7-2|NA
TGTGCCAGCAGCACGCCTAGCGGGTCTTACACAGATACGCAGTATTTT
CASSTPSGSYTDTQYF
>TRBJ2-7|TRBD2|TRBV10-1|NA
TGCGCCAGCAGTGAGTCGAAGGGTAGCGGGGTGGGTGAGCAGTACTTC
CASSESKGSGVGEQYF
>TRBJ2-3|TRBD2|TRBV14|NA
TGTGCCAGCAGCCAGGAGTGGGCAGGGAGGGCAGATACGCAGTATTTT
CASSQEWAGRADTQYF
>TRBJ1-1|TRBD1|TRBV28|NA
TGTGCCAGCAGTTTAGGGGCCGACAGGGAGGCTTTCTTT
CASSLGADREAFF
>TRBJ2-7|TRBD2|TRBV4-3|NA
TGCGCCAGCAGCCAAGATCGGCCTAGCGGGGACTACGAGCAGTACTTC
CASSQDRPSGDYEQYF
>TRBJ1-2|NA|TRBV28|once
TGTGCCAGCAGATCAGAACTAGGGGGCTACACCTTC
CASRSELGGYTF
>TRBJ2-1|NA|TRBV7-9|NA
TGTGCCAGCAGCCCCGAGGGCCTCGCGAATGAGCAGTTCTTC
CASSPEGLANEQFF
>TRBJ2-7|NA|TRBV5-3|few
TGTGCCAGAAGCGACATCCCCTACGAGCAGTACTTC
CARSDIPYEQYF
>TRBJ2-1|TRBD2|TRBV2|NA
TGTGCCAGCAGGACTGGGCGGGAGGGCTCCTACAATGAGCAGTTCTTC
CASRTGREGSYNEQFF
>TRBJ1-6|TRBD1|TRBV27|NA
TGTGCCAGCAGTGGCAAACAGGGGACAGCACCCAATTCACCCCTCCACTTT
CASSGKQGTAPNSPLHF
>TRBJ1-5|TRBD1|TRBV19|NA
TGTGCCGCCGGGACAGGGGTTGGCAATCAGCCCCAGCATTTT
CAAGTGVGNQPQHF